This TCR beta chain was captured in a study of blood T cell repertoires in COVID-19. Study details: Italy, Spain and the United States were the sources of the convalescent and acute COVID-19 samples.

Assay: immunoSEQ multiplex PCR; the TCRdb copy retains only in-frame clones and omits some. This sample has approximately 250,000 clones; under 95% occur once, and the top ten carry 2.5% to 3%. Enrolled through a virtual design, the participants were between 18 and 89 years of age and came from about two dozen US areas. Exposed volunteers were people who met a COVID-19 case within 2 weeks before study entry. The specimen sequenced was PBMCs or T cells enriched from blood (not recorded which). The source is a man aged 35 to 55 who had been exposed to COVID-19.

CDR3 region: CAWKRSENTEAFF. The CDR3 region has the DNA TGTGCCTGGAAGAGGTCGGAGAACACTGAAGCTTTCTTT. The rearrangement links TRBV30 to TRBJ1-1; D uncertain. The V gene lost 4 bases and the J gene lost 1 base, with 10 bases spanning the gap. This CDR3 contains 13 residues. Germline V gives CDR1 GTSNPN, CDR2 SVGIG (reference sequence).